This T cell receptor beta chain was profiled in a study of CD8+ T cells in alopecia areata. In the study overall: Treated patients were scored for severity by percent of scalp affected.

The treatment here: oral pan-JAK inhibitor, 5-10 mg twice daily. The CDR3 has 19 residues. V shed 4 bases, J shed 7 bases, and the junction held 21 bases outside the gene matches. Germline V CDR1 and CDR2: LNHDA, SQIVND (reference sequence). Only a few counts were recorded for this clone. Its antigen is currently unknown. As the sequencing template, cDNA was produced by extracting RNA and reverse transcribing it. The protocol was immunoSEQ multiplex PCR, while the TCRdb copy is restricted to in-frame clones and leaves out a portion. This sample carries 250,000 to 300,000 clones, roughly 60% of them seen once, and the ten largest clones take around 1.8%. Regarding the study as a whole: A single nonresponder leaves the baseline CD8+ expansion link to response uncertain.

The source of this sequence is a human donor with alopecia areata. The source was CD4+ T cells sorted from blood, collected at week 24, from a patient treated with tofacitinib. The V call is TRBV19, the J call TRBJ2-2; TRBD1 agrees at 7 bases. The CDR3: CASSRRRTGGSLRGGELFF. Here the CDR3 DNA reads TGTGCCAGTAGTAGAAGAAGGACAGGAGGTTCCCTCCGGGGCGGGGAGCTGTTTTTT.